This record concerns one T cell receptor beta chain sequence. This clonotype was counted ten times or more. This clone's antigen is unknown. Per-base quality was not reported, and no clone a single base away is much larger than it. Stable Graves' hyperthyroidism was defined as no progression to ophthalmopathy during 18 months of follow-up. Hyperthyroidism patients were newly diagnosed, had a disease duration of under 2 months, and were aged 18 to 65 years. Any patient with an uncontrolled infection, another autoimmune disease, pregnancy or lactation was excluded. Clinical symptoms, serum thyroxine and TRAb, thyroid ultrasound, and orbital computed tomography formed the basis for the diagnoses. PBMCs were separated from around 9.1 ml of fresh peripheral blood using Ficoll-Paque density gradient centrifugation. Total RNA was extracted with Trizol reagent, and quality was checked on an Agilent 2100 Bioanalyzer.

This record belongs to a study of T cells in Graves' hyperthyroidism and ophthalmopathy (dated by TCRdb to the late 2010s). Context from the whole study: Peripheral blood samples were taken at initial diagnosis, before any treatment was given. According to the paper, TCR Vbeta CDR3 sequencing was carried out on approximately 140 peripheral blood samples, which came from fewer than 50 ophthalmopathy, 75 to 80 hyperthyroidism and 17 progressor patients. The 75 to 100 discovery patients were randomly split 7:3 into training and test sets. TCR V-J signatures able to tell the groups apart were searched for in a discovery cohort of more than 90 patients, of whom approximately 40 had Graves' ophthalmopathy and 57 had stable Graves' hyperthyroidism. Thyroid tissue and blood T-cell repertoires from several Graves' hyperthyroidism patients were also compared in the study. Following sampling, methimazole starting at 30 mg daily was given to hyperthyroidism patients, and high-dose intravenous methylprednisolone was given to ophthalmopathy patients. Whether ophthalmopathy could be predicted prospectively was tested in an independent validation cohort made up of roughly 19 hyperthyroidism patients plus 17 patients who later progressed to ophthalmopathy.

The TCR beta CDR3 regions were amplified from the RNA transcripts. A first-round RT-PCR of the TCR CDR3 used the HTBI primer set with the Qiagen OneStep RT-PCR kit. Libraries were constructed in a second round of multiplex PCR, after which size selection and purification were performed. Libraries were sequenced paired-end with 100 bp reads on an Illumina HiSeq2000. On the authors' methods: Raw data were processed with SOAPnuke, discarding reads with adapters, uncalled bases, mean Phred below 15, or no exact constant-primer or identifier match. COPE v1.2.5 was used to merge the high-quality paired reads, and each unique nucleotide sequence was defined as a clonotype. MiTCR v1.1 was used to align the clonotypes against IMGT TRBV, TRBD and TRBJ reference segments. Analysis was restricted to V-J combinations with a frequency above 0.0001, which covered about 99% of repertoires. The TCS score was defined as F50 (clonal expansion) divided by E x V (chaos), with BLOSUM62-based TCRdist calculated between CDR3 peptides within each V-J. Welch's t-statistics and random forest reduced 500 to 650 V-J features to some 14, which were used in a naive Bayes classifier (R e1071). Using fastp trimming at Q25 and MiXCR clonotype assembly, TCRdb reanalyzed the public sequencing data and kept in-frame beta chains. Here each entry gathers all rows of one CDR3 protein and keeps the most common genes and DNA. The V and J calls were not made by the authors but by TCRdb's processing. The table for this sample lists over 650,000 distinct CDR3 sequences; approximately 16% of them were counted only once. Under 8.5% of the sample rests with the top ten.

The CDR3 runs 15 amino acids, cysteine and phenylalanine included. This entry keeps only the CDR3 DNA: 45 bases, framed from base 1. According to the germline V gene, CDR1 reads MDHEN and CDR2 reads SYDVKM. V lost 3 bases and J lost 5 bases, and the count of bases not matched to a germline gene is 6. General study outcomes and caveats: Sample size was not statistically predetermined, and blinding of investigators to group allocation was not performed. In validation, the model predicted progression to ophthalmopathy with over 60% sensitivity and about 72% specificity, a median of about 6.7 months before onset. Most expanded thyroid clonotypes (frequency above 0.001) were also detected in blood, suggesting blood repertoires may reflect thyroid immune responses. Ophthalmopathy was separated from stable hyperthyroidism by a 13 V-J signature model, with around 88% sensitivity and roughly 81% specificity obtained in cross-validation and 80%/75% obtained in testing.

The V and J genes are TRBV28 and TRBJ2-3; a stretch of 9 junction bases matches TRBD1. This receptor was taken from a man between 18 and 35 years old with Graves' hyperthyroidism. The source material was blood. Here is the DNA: TGTGCCAGCAGTTTTGCGGGACAGGGTGAAGATACGCAGTATTTT. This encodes CASSFAGQGEDTQYF. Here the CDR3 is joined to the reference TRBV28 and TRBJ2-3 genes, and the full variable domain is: DVKVTQSSRYLVKRTGEKVFLECVQDMDHENMFWYRQDPGLGLRLIYFSYDVKMKEKGDIPEGYSVSREKKERFSLILESASTNQTSMYLCASSFAGQGEDTQYFGPGTRLTVL.